This T cell receptor beta chain was found in a study of T cells after yellow fever vaccination (dated by TCRdb to the late 2010s). Broadly, across the study: The SMART-Seq v4 Ultra Low Input RNA kit was used to prepare libraries from fractions with low cell numbers. Two healthy male donors made up the cohort, one aged 18 to 29 years and the other aged 30 to 39 years. To follow T-cell clones before and after both primary and booster YFV17D yellow fever vaccination, bulk TCR alpha and beta repertoires underwent longitudinal sequencing. Bulk PBMC replicates and cell subsets were isolated from blood drawn at multiple timepoints before and after both primary and secondary immunization. What the work shows at the level of the full study, not this receptor alone: A small fraction of clonotypes showed up in both the CD4 and CD8 compartments, probably as a result of convergent recombination. Because only two donors were included in the study, the extent to which the findings can be generalized is limited. Computational filtering was needed because FACS-sorted repertoires could contain abundant contaminating clonotypes from the bulk population. The secondary T-cell response was weaker than the primary response but faster, peaking on day 5 instead of day 15. Most clones expanded after primary vaccination were re-detected after the booster (approximately 95% of CD4 and 88% of CD8), suggesting broad memory maintenance.

Details on this clonotype: Its binding antigen is unknown. No qualities accompany the bases; no much larger clone lies one base away.

TCR cDNA was synthesized by 5'RACE template switching, which introduced a universal primer site and unique molecular identifiers. Priming of cDNA synthesis was performed from both the TCR alpha and TCR beta constant segments. Library amplification involved two PCR steps, and the second step added sample barcodes and sequencing adapters. Sequencing of libraries was performed on Illumina HiSeq 2500 (2x100 bp) or NovaSeq (2x150 bp). As for the original processing: MIGEC was used to demultiplex reads and collapse the reads into UMI consensus sequences, and MiXCR was used for V(D)J alignment. Vaccine-responding clonotypes were defined with edgeR using replicate PBMC samples, requiring FDR below 0.01 and a log2 fold change above 5 up to day 15. CD4 or CD8 identity was assigned to each bulk clonotype according to whether the clonotype was present at higher abundance in the sequenced CD4 repertoire or the sequenced CD8 repertoire. TCRdb trimmed the raw reads at Q25, called clones with MiXCR and kept productive beta chains. Rows with a matching CDR3 protein are joined into one entry that keeps the most common DNA and genes. These V and J calls originate from TCRdb's pipeline instead of the authors' own analysis. A total of 200,000 to 300,000 distinct CDR3 sequences appear in this sample, less than 8.5% of them only once. Roughly 0.9% of the sample belongs to the ten largest clones.

This specimen's treatment or condition label, per the study, means: live attenuated yellow fever vaccine strain. A standard Ficoll-Paque protocol was used to isolate PBMCs from peripheral blood. Dynabeads CD4 and CD8 positive selection kits were used to isolate CD4 and CD8 T-cell fractions. RNA was extracted with TriZol from bulk PBMCs, CD4 and CD8 fractions, and dextramer-positive and dextramer-negative fractions. Trimming accounts for 4 bases at V and 6 bases at J, while the number of junction bases matched to no gene is 12. From the cysteine through the phenylalanine, the CDR3 covers 17 amino acids. CDR3 DNA is the only sequence kept; it has 51 bases, read in frame from the first base. CDR1 and CDR2 (LGHNA, YNFKEQ) derive from the germline V gene.

The V and J genes are TRBV4-2 and TRBJ2-3; 11 central nucleotides agree with TRBD2. The input for sequencing was CD4+ T cells sorted from PBMCs, taken 15 days after the yellow fever booster vaccination. The TCR was taken from a man aged 25-45 years who received the YFV17D yellow fever vaccine. The CDR3 here reads CASSRDSGRAFSDTQYF. The bases read TGTGCCAGCAGCCGAGATAGCGGGAGGGCGTTCTCGGATACGCAGTATTTT.